These 11 T cell receptor beta chains originate from one sample sequenced in a study of low-dose radiotherapy and immunotherapy resistance in tumors. First-strand cDNA used TRAV- and TRBV-specific primers, covering alpha and beta chains. With a constant-region primer and a V-primer adapter, TCRs were subjected to 20 to 25 PCR cycles of amplification. Using its own MiXCR run on the reads, TCRdb lists one record per CDR3 protein. Among tens of thousands of distinct CDR3 sequences listed, roughly 19% were seen once. Time point given: before trial treatment. The starting material was PBMCs, obtained before treatment. These TCRs come from a male donor with prostate cancer.

This clonotype was recorded at least ten times. V is TRBV4-1 and J is TRBJ1-2, with D unclear. The length of the CDR3 is 14 residues. Trimming cost V 0 bases and J 7 bases, with 12 bases left between them. Per the germline V gene, CDR1 is MGHRA and CDR2 is YSYEKL. The CDR3 reads CASSQDTRLRGYTF. The CDR3 nucleotides read TGCGCCAGCAGCCAAGATACGAGACTCCGTGGCTACACCTTC.

Many counts were recorded for this clonotype. The chain links TRBV7-3 to TRBJ2-6, with a possible D match to TRBD1 (6 bases). The length of the CDR3 is 16 residues. The V and J ends lost 4 bases and 0 bases respectively, with 10 bases between them. Germline lookup yields CDR1 SGHTA and CDR2 FQGTGA. In DNA, the CDR3 is TGTGCCAGCAGCTCCGGGACAAACTCTGGGGCCAACGTCCTGACTTTC. It specifies CASSSGTNSGANVLTF.

At least ten counts were recorded for this clonotype. The junction departs from germline at one end; a sequencing error may be responsible. This chain joins TRBV25-1 and TRBJ1-2; unclear D gene. The CDR3 is 12 amino acids. Looked up from germline, CDR1 is MGHDK and CDR2 is SYGVNS. The CDR3 nucleotides read TGTGCCAGCCGTGAGGGCGTCTATGGCTACACCTTC. Translated, it gives CASREGVYGYTF.

This clonotype was counted at least ten times. J is TRBJ1-1 and V is TRBV6-2 or TRBV6-3, with TRBD1 matching over 10 bases. Losses at the gene ends were 2 bases for V and 11 bases for J; bases not matched to a gene: 2. The CDR3 runs to 12 residues. Germline V gives CDR1 MNHEY, CDR2 SVGEGT. CDR3 sequence: CASSYRDRGAFF. The CDR3 DNA follows: TGTGCCAGCAGTTACCGGGACAGGGGTGCTTTCTTT.

Ten or more counts support this clonotype. V and J are TRBV2 and TRBJ2-5, with TRBD1 identical over 9 bases. The CDR3 totals 15 residues. With V trimmed by 8 bases and J by 4 bases, 11 bases remained unmatched. The germline V gene has CDR1 SNHLY and CDR2 FYNNEI. The CDR3 DNA sequence: TGTGCCAGCGGCCGTCCCGGGACAGGGATAGAGACCCAGTACTTC. Translating it yields CASGRPGTGIETQYF.

This clonotype was detected ten times or more. The J gene is TRBJ2-1, the V gene TRBV7-9; the D call may be TRBD1 or TRBD2 (5 bases each). Germline CDR1 SEHNR, CDR2 FQNEAQ (reference sequence). The CDR3 length is 15 residues. V was cut by 5 bases and J by 5 bases, with 16 bases left in between. The CDR3 DNA sequence: TGTGCCAGCAGCCTTAACCCCTGGGGGAACAATGAGCAGTTCTTC. Amino acids: CASSLNPWGNNEQFF.

The sample holds many counts of this clonotype. The rearrangement joins TRBV20-1 to TRBJ2-3; 7 nucleotides agree with TRBD1. The CDR3 has 17 amino acids. From germline, CDR1 is DFQATT and CDR2 SNEGSKA (reference sequence). The trim removed 1 base at V and 5 bases at J, leaving 15 bases unmatched. CDR3 bases: TGCAGTGCTAGAGGTGGAATCGGGACAGAACAAAAAGATACGCAGTATTTT. Encoded protein: CSARGGIGTEQKDTQYF.

This clonotype was recorded many times. The CDR3 nucleotides read TGTGCCACCAGCAGGCGTACGGGCCACGAGCAGTACTTC. Its translation: CATSRRTGHEQYF. The V and J genes are TRBV15 and TRBJ2-7; D ambiguous. CDR1 is LNHNV and CDR2 is YYDKDF in the germline V gene (reference sequence). The V gene lost 3 bases and the J gene lost 5 bases, with 11 bases spanning the gap. The CDR3 is 13 amino acids.

This clonotype was seen at least ten times. The V gene is TRBV29-1, the J gene TRBJ1-2; D is perhaps TRBD1 (6 bases). Germline V gives CDR1 SQVTM, CDR2 ANQGSEA. The CDR3 contains 12 residues. V lost 4 bases and J lost 4, with 10 bases in between. Written as DNA, the CDR3 is TGCAGCGTTGGGCAGGGGATCTATGGCTACACCTTC. Encoded protein: CSVGQGIYGYTF.

This clonotype was counted many times. The chain links TRBV10-3 to TRBJ2-5; TRBD1 matches 7 bases. Germline trimming cut 0 bases from V and 1 base from J; bases unmatched to any gene: 8. This CDR3 is built from 17 residues. CDR1 and CDR2 (germline): ENHRY, SYGVKD. As DNA, the CDR3 is TGTGCCATCAGTGAGTCCGGGACAGCGTCTTCCCAAGAGACCCAGTACTTC. This gives the protein CAISESGTASSQETQYF.

This clonotype was picked up many times. V and J are TRBV5-4 and TRBJ2-2, with D possibly being TRBD2 (5 bases). Germline V gene data show CDR1 as SGHNT and CDR2 as YYREEE (reference sequence). V dropped 2 bases and J dropped 7 bases, with 12 bases sitting between them. The CDR3 has 14 amino acids. The CDR3 nucleotides read TGTGCCAGCAGCTTCTTCGGTGGAGGCGGGGAGCTGTTTTTT. Translating gives CASSFFGGGGELFF.